These T cell receptor beta chains were read from a single sample in a study of T cell responses to AZD1222 COVID-19 vaccine. Only in-frame clones appear in the TCRdb table, and some are missing; sequencing was by immunoSEQ multiplex PCR. This sample has around 140,000 clones; 80% to 95% occur once, and the top ten carry approximately 3.5%. Material: peripheral blood, obtained 28 days after the second AZD1222 dose. All receptors derive from an adult who received the AZD1222 COVID-19 vaccine. Both conserved end residues are part of each CDR3. The order of the fields is D gene, V gene, J gene, CDR3 DNA, CDR3 protein. A D gene is named only where the DNA matches it firmly.

>TRBD1|TRBV6-5|TRBJ2-5
TGTGCCAGCAGTTCCGGGACAGGGAAGACCCAGTACTTC
CASSSGTGKTQYF
>.|TRBV12-3/TRBV12-4|TRBJ1-2
TGTGCCAGCAGTTTAGCCACCTATGGCTACACCTTC
CASSLATYGYTF
>TRBD2|TRBV4-3|TRBJ2-6
TGCGCCAGCAGTTTGACTAGCGGGACGGGGGCCAACGTCCTGACTTTC
CASSLTSGTGANVLTF
>.|TRBV5-5|TRBJ1-5
TGTGCCAGCAGCCCAGGCAGGGCTCCCAATCAGCCCCAGCATTTT
CASSPGRAPNQPQHF
>.|TRBV5-1|TRBJ1-2
TGCGCCAGCAGCTTGGGGACCTTAGCTAACTATGGCTACACCTTC
CASSLGTLANYGYTF
>.|TRBV29-1|TRBJ2-1
TGCAGCGTTCAGTTGGGAGGCGGGGACAATGAGCAGTTCTTC
CSVQLGGGDNEQFF
>.|TRBV28|TRBJ2-7
TGTGCCAGCAGCGCCCGCGAGCAGTACTTC
CASSAREQYF
>TRBD1|TRBV7-9|TRBJ1-5
TGTGCCAGCAGCTTAGGGACAGGGTCCAATCAGCCCCAGCATTTT
CASSLGTGSNQPQHF
>.|TRBV21-1|TRBJ2-5
TGTGCCAGCACCGCAGGACCTGGGGGACAGTTAGGTACCCAGTACTTC
CASTAGPGGQLGTQYF
>TRBD1|TRBV5-1|TRBJ2-3
TGCGCCAGCAGGCTCGGACAGGGCAGCACAGATACGCAGTATTTT
CASRLGQGSTDTQYF